One and the same sample provided the 19 T cell receptor beta chains below, sequenced in a study of PD-1 blockade in mismatch repair-deficient tumors. Only in-frame clones appear in the TCRdb table, and some are missing; sequencing was by immunoSEQ multiplex PCR. The sample carries just over 25,000 clones, approximately 84% recorded once. Sequencing used PBMCs, obtained before pembrolizumab treatment. These receptors were taken from an adult with mismatch repair-deficient cancer.

The chain uses TRBV6-1 and TRBJ2-7; TRBD1 matches 7 bases. The ends lost 6 bases at V and 2 bases at J; junction bases unmatched: 10. The V gene's germline CDR1 is MNHNS and CDR2 SASEGT. There are 15 residues in the CDR3. The DNA of the CDR3 is TGTGCCAGCAGCTACAGGGGCATCTCCCCCTACGAGCAGTACTTC. This codes for CASSYRGISPYEQYF.

The CDR3 DNA is TGTGCCAGCAGTTATGGGGGGAGGGCTAATGAAAAACTGTTTTTT. Translating it yields CASSYGGRANEKLFF. V usage is TRBV6-5 and J usage is TRBJ1-4; a weak D match, TRBD1 (5 bases). CDR3 length: 15 amino acids. The V gene lost 3 bases and the J gene lost 3 bases, with 11 bases spanning the gap. Germline values: CDR1 MNHEY, CDR2 SVGAGI.

The genes are TRBV7-8 and TRBJ1-1; D is uncertain. V was shortened by 3 bases and J by 7 bases, with 9 bases between the two germline ends. The CDR3 extends over 12 amino acids. Per germline, CDR1 SGHVS and CDR2 FQNEAQ. Here the CDR3 DNA reads TGTGCCAGCAGCTTTAGTGGGCGTGAAGCTTTCTTT. Encoded protein: CASSFSGREAFF.

J is TRBJ1-1 and V is TRBV10-3; TRBD1 is a possible D gene (5 bases). CDR1 and CDR2 (germline): ENHRY, SYGVKD. The CDR3 spans 12 residues. V gave up 4 bases and J gave up 5 bases, with 8 bases separating them. CDR3 nucleotides: TGTGCCATCAGTGCAGGGAGGACTGAAGCTTTCTTT. It yields the protein CAISAGRTEAFF.

Concerning this clone: Germline is not matched at one junction end, which may reflect a read error. V usage is TRBV7-9 and J usage is TRBJ1-4; D gene uncertain. The CDR3 spans 12 residues. CDR1 and CDR2 from the germline V gene are SEHNR and FQNEAQ (reference sequence). The CDR3 DNA sequence: TGTGCCAGCAGCTTAGACGCGACAAACCCGAATTTT. Translating it yields CASSLDATNPNF.

The V and J genes are TRBV7-9 and TRBJ1-2, with 8 positions matching TRBD1. Germline-derived CDR1 and CDR2 are SEHNR and FQNEAQ (reference sequence). The CDR3 has 13 residues. Trimming at V came to 3 bases and at J to 7 bases, leaving 4 bases not matched to a gene. CDR3 protein: CASSFQGAAGYTF. As DNA, the CDR3 is TGTGCCAGCAGCTTCCAGGGGGCCGCTGGCTACACCTTC.

The rearrangement links TRBV28 to TRBJ1-2; 12 bases line up with TRBD1. CDR1 and CDR2 from the germline V gene are MDHEN and SYDVKM. The ends lost 8 bases at V and 7 bases at J; junction bases unmatched: 2. The CDR3 is 12 residues long. The CDR3 nucleotides read TGTGCCAGCGGGGACAGGGGGCTTGGCTACACCTTC. Protein product: CASGDRGLGYTF.

V gene TRBV9 combines with J gene TRBJ1-4; 7 bases are shared with TRBD1. The J segment lost 8 bases and the V segment lost 2 bases, leaving 9 bases of the junction unmatched. Germline V gives CDR1 SGDLS, CDR2 YYNGEE. The CDR3 sequence is 15 residues long. CDR3 region: CASSVSRGVGEKLFF. The CDR3 coding sequence is TGTGCCAGCAGCGTCTCCAGGGGGGTAGGGGAAAAACTGTTTTTT. Together with reference TRBV9 and TRBJ1-4, the CDR3 gives the full variable domain: DSGVTQTPKHLITATGQRVTLRCSPRSGDLSVYWYQQSLDQGLQFLIQYYNGEERAKGNILERFSAQQFPDLHSELNLSSLELGDSALYFCASSVSRGVGEKLFFGSGTQLSVL.

V is TRBV28 and J is TRBJ1-5; D gene unclear. Germline-derived CDR1 and CDR2 are MDHEN and SYDVKM. The CDR3 extends over 12 amino acids. Trimming removed 4 bases at V and 5 bases at J, with 6 bases between. Written as DNA, the CDR3 is TGTGCCAGCAGTTCGGTTGATCAGCCCCAGCATTTT. It translates to CASSSVDQPQHF.

This chain uses TRBV5-6 with TRBJ2-3, with no clear D. CDR1 and CDR2 (germline): SGHDT, YYEEEE. Trimming left V 0 bases short and J 11 bases short, with 13 bases between. The CDR3 consists of 13 residues. The CDR3 DNA follows: TGTGCCAGCAGCTTGGTCACCCAACTTCTGCAGTATTTT. This gives the protein CASSLVTQLLQYF.

This chain connects TRBV20-1 to TRBJ2-7, with D uncertain. The CDR3 spans 11 residues. The V and J ends lost 6 bases and 2 bases respectively, with 8 bases between them. Germline CDR1 is DFQATT and CDR2 is SNEGSKA (reference sequence). The CDR3 nucleotides read TGCAGTGCGGCGGATCCCTACGAGCAGTACTTC. Residues: CSAADPYEQYF.

The chain employs TRBV10-3 and TRBJ2-7; TRBD2 aligns across 10 bases. This CDR3 has 15 amino acids. Per germline, CDR1 ENHRY and CDR2 SYGVKD. The junction had 5 bases not matched to a gene; V was cut back by 3 bases and J by 3 bases. The CDR3 sequence is CAISEGASGSYEQYF. Written as DNA, the CDR3 is TGTGCCATCAGTGAAGGGGCTAGCGGGAGCTACGAGCAGTACTTC.

The CDR3 DNA reads TGTGCCAGCAGTCCCGTTACAGTGACGCTCACTGAAGCTTTCTTT. It is translated as CASSPVTVTLTEAFF. V gene TRBV6-1 combines with J gene TRBJ1-1; D gene ambiguous. Trimming removed 5 bases at V and 4 bases at J, with 17 bases between. Germline lookup yields CDR1 MNHNS and CDR2 SASEGT. This CDR3 contains 15 residues.

There are a few counts of this clone. The chain employs TRBV7-9 and TRBJ2-7, with D perhaps matching TRBD1 (5 bases). Germline CDR1 SEHNR, CDR2 FQNEAQ (reference sequence). The V and J ends lost 0 bases and 6 bases respectively, with 9 bases between them. This CDR3 comprises 13 residues. Written as DNA, the CDR3 is TGTGCCAGCAGCTTAGCGCAGGGTATCGAGCAGTACTTC. Protein product: CASSLAQGIEQYF. Filled out from reference TRBV7-9 and TRBJ2-7, the complete variable domain reads DTGVSQNPRHKITKRGQNVTFRCDPISEHNRLYWYRQTLGQGPEFLTYFQNEAQLEKSRLLSDRFSAERPKGSFSTLEIQRTEQGDSAMYLCASSLAQGIEQYFGPGTRLTVT.

This chain links TRBV19 with TRBJ2-5, with a tentative D call TRBD2 (6 bases). V lost 3 bases, J lost 5 bases, and 10 bases lay in between. Germline V gives CDR1 LNHDA, CDR2 SQIVND (reference sequence). The length of the CDR3 is 13 residues. CDR3 in amino acids: CASSIGLWETQYF. In DNA form, the CDR3 reads TGTGCCAGTAGTATTGGACTATGGGAGACCCAGTACTTC.

The V gene is TRBV28, the J gene TRBJ2-3, with 7 positions matching TRBD2. Germline V gene data show CDR1 as MDHEN and CDR2 as SYDVKM. J was trimmed by 5 bases and V by 4 bases; bases with no gene match: 6. The CDR3 covers 14 residues. The CDR3, as DNA: TGTGCCAGCAGTTCACCGACTAGCTTAGATACGCAGTATTTT. Translating gives CASSSPTSLDTQYF.

This CDR3 reads CASTMLTGGRYGQYF. CDR3 DNA: TGTGCCAGCACCATGTTGACGGGAGGGCGTTATGGTCAGTACTTC. The rearrangement uses TRBV28 and TRBJ2-7; 8 bases map to TRBD2. Trimming at V came to 7 bases and at J to 10 bases, leaving 18 bases not matched to a gene. Germline V gene lookup returns CDR1 MDHEN and CDR2 SYDVKM. The CDR3 covers 15 residues.

The chain carries TRBV28 and TRBJ1-3; 7 bases are a match to TRBD1. With 3 bases clipped from V and 7 bases from J, the junction kept 9 bases outside the gene matches. The germline V gene encodes CDR1 MDHEN and CDR2 SYDVKM. The CDR3 totals 15 residues. For the CDR3, the DNA is TGTGCCAGCAGTTTCGAGGGGACAGTAATTAACACCATATATTTT. It encodes CASSFEGTVINTIYF. Drawing the rest from reference TRBV28 and TRBJ1-3, the complete variable domain is DVKVTQSSRYLVKRTGEKVFLECVQDMDHENMFWYRQDPGLGLRLIYFSYDVKMKEKGDIPEGYSVSREKKERFSLILESASTNQTSMYLCASSFEGTVINTIYFGEGSWLTVV.

This clone was observed a single time. V usage is TRBV5-4 and J usage is TRBJ2-3; D may be TRBD1 (6 bases). Germline loops: CDR1 SGHNT, CDR2 YYREEE (reference sequence). V was cut by 4 bases and J by 3 bases, with 21 bases left in between. This CDR3 is built from 17 residues. The CDR3 coding sequence is TGTGCCAGCAGCAGTTTTTTCCAGGGGTCTGGGACAGATACGCAGTATTTT. This encodes CASSSFFQGSGTDTQYF.